This TCR beta chain was identified in a study of regulatory T cells in long-lasting Graves disease. Time point: newly diagnosed GD, antithyroid drugs for less than 3 months. After RNA was extracted from PBMCs, the TCR library was made from it. Study observations and caveats: Accuracy could have been hurt by small sample size.

HTBI primers from iRepertoire and Arm-PCR of CDR3 regions yielded the TCR beta libraries. Using its own MiXCR run on the multiplex PCR reads, TCRdb lists one record per CDR3 protein. The sample has about 470,000 distinct CDR3 sequences, about 16% seen once. This clonotype was detected ten times or more. What it binds is unknown. The CDR3 runs 19 residues. Germline CDR1 is ENHRY and CDR2 is SYGVKD. V lost 4 bases, J lost 5 bases, and 29 bases lay in between. These same data were also listed under a study on T cells in Graves' hyperthyroidism and ophthalmopathy.

J is TRBJ2-5 and V is TRBV10-3; the D gene is possibly TRBD2 (6 bases). Sequencing used peripheral blood mononuclear cells (PBMCs), obtained at new diagnosis, from a patient treated with antithyroid drugs. This TCR was sampled from a woman between 25 and 40 years old with Graves disease. The DNA for the CDR3 is TGTGCCATCAGTGGGGCTTGGCAAACCGCCCTCGGGGCGGGGGAGACCCAGTACTTC. Translated: CAISGAWQTALGAGETQYF.